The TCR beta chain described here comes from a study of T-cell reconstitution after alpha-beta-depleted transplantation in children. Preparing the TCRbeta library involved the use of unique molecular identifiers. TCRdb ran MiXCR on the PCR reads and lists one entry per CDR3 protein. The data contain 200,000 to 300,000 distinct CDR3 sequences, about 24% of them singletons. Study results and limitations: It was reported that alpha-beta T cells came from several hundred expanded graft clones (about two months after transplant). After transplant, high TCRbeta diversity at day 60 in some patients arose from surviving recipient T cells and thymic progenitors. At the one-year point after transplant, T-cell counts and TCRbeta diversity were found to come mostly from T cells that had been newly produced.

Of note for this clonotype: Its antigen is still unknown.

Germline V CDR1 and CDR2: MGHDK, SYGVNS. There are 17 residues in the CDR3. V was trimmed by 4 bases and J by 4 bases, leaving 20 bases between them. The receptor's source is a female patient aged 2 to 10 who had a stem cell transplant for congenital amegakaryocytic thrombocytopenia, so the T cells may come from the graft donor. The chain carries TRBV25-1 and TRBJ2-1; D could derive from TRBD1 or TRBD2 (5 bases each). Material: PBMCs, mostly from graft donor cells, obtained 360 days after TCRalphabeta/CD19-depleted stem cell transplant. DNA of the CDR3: TGTGCCAGCAGTGGCAGGGAAGGCCCTGGGAGTTACAATGAGCAGTTCTTC. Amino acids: CASSGREGPGSYNEQFF.